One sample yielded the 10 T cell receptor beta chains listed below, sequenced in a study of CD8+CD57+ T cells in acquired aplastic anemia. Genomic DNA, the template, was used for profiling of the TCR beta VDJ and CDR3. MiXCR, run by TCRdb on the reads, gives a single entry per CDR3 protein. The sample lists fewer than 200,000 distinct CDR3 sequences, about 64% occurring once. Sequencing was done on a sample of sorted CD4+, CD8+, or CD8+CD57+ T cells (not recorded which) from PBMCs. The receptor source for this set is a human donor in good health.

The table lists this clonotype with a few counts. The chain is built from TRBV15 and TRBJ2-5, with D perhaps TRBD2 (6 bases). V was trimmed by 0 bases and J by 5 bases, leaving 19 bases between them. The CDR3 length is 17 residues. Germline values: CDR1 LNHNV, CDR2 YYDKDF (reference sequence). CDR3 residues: CATSRDGDLGYNETQYF. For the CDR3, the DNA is TGTGCCACCAGCAGAGATGGGGACTTGGGTTACAATGAGACCCAGTACTTC.

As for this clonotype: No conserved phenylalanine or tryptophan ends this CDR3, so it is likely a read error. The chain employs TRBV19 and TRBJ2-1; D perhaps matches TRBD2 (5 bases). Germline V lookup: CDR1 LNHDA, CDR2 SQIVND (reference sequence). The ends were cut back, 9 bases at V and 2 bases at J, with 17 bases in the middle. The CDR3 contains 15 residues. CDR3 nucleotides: TGTGCCAGCAGCTTAGGGCGGGCAACCTACAATGAGCAGTTCCTC. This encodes CASSLGRATYNEQFL.

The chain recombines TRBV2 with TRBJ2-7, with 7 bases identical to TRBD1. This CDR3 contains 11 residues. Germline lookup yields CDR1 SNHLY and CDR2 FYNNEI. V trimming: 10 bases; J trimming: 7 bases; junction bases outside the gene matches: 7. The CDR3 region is CATRQGGEQYF. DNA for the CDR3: TGTGCCACGCGACAGGGCGGGGAGCAGTACTTC.

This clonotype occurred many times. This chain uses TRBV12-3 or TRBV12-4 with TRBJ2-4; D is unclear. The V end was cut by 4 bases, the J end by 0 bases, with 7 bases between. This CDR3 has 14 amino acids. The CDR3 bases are TGTGCCAGCAGTTCGTTTCTAGCCAAAAACATTCAGTACTTC. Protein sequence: CASSSFLAKNIQYF.

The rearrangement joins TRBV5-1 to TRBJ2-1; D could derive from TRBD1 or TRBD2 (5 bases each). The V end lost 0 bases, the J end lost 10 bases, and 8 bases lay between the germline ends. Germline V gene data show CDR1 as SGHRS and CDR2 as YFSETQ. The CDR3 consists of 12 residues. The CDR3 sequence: CASSLVWGEQFF. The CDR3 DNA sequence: TGCGCCAGCAGCTTGGTTTGGGGGGAGCAGTTCTTC.

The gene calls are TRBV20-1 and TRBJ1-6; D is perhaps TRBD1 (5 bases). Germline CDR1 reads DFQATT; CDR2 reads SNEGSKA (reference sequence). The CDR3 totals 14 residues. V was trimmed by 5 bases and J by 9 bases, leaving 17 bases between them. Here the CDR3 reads CSAFGGISASPLHF. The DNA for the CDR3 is TGCAGTGCTTTCGGGGGAATATCTGCTTCACCCCTCCACTTT.

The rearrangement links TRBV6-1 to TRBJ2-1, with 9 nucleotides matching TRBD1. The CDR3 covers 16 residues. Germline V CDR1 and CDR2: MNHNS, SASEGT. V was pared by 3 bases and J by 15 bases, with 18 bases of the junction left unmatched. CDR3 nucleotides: TGTGCCAGCAGTGATCACGCCGGGACAGGGATACCTCGACCGTTCTTC. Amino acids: CASSDHAGTGIPRPFF.

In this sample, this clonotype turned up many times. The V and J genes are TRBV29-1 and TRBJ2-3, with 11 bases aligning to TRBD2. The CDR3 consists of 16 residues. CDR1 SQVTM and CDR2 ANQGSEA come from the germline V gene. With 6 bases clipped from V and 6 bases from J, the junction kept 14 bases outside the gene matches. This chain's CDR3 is CSVPRTSGYGTDTQYF. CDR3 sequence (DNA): TGCAGCGTCCCCCGGACTAGCGGGTATGGAACGGATACGCAGTATTTT.

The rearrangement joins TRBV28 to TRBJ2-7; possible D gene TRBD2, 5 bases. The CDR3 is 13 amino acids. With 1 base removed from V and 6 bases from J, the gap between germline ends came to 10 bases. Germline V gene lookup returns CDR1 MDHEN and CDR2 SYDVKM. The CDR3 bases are TGTGCCAGCAGTTTATTAGGTGGACTCGAGCAGTACTTC. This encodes CASSLLGGLEQYF.

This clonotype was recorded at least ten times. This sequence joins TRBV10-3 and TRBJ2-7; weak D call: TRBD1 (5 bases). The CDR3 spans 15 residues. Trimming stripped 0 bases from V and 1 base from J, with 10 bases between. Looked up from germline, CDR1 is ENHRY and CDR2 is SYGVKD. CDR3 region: CAISESGVTSYEQYF. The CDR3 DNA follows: TGTGCCATCAGTGAGTCAGGGGTCACTTCCTACGAGCAGTACTTC.